Described below is a single T cell receptor (beta chain) sequence and its context. In this sample, this clone turned up a few times. What this receptor recognizes is not known. Nothing much larger sits one base from this clone, and base qualities are not available. In total, more than 500 healthy bone marrow donors made up the cohort. Cohort members were all nominally healthy when sampled, although unrecorded immune exposures were likely present. The donor was CMV seronegative and was included in the group of 352 seronegative cohort members. A peripheral blood sample was collected from each donor, and TCR beta sequencing was performed on peripheral blood mononuclear cells. Genomic DNA extraction from the blood cell samples was performed with the Qiagen DNeasy Blood Extraction Kit. The library was prepared using the immunoSEQ multiplex PCR assay. For the multiplex PCR, a mixture combining 60 forward primers for TCR Vbeta segments and 13 reverse primers for TCR Jbeta segments was used. The CDR3 region of rearranged TCR beta genes was amplified from genomic DNA with a multiplex PCR assay. The amplified TCR beta libraries were sequenced on the Illumina HiSeq System as 87-base-pair reads. The authors' pipeline ran thus. A later analysis counted tens of millions of unique TCR beta chains across the 600 to 850 repertoires, and 9 million to 14 million of these chains were shared by at least two donors. To remove PCR and sequencing errors, raw reads were error-corrected and collapsed into unique sequences using a nearest-neighbor algorithm that merged closely related sequences. Alignment of CDR3 sequences to IMGT reference sequences was used to assign V, D and J gene segments. For a sequence to be retained, at least a six-nucleotide match to both a V gene segment and a J gene segment was required. A rearrangement counted as productive if the CDR3 had no stop codons and remained in frame with V and J, and every other rearrangement counted as non-productive. Following IMGT convention, CDR3 was defined as the stretch from the second conserved V-encoded cysteine up to the conserved J-encoded phenylalanine. In an earlier analysis of 500 to 650 of the donors, sequences lacking an unambiguous match to a single V gene segment were excluded. An earlier analysis of 550 to 650 of the donors classified V segments as functional when productive rearrangements were above 56.7% and as segregating when the standard deviation between donors was above 5%. A statistical classification framework was built to diagnose cytomegalovirus status from the catalog of TCR beta chain sequences. In a later analysis, V and J genes were assigned by comparing TCR nucleotide sequences against IMGT/GENE-DB human TR gene sequences. In a later analysis, CDR3 sequences and most-parsimonious VDJ recombination scenarios were assigned using the TCRdist pipeline. A later analysis defined each TCR beta chain by its CDR3 amino acid sequence plus V-gene family, and excluded reads lacking a unique V-gene family. In a later analysis, approximately 590 highly shared, low-generation-probability nucleotide sequences were removed to address suspected cross-contamination and a sequencing artifact. In a later analysis, a clonal expansion index for each public chain was calculated from normalized within-repertoire ranks of inferred template counts. In a later analysis, generation probabilities were computed using a VDJ recombination model fitted to out-of-frame rearrangements, and the results were checked against IGoR. Hypergeometric tests were used in a later analysis to score TCR-TCR, TCR-HLA and TCR-CMV co-occurrence, with a repertoire-size bias correction applied to the TCR pairs. False discovery rates were estimated in a later analysis by permuting HLA or CMV assignments 20 times. A later analysis grouped co-occurring TCRs with DBSCAN, adding TCRdist sequence similarity when clustering within HLA-allele-positive subsets. For co-occurrence clustering, repertoires with fewer than 30,000 or more than 120,000 public chains were excluded, along with roughly 5 repertoires with anomalous nucleotide sharing. Not all clones reach the TCRdb copy of this immuneACCESS table, which keeps in-frame sequences only. Checked studies attribute under half of the gap to unresolved V genes and leave the rest unexplained. The DNA gave D and trimming, while V, J and clone size come from that table. The sample table records some 120,000 clones; over 70% of these occur just once. The ten biggest clones cover 1.6% of the sample.

The data were obtained in a study of cytomegalovirus exposure and HLA in healthy donors (TCRdb year 2017). For the wider study: In an earlier analysis of 587 of the donors, about 260 Gb of sequence data and some 120 million unique TCR beta sequences from approximately 180 million T cells were reported. An early release covering roughly 600 HLA-typed donors comprised roughly 300 gigabases of sequencing data and around 85 million unique TCR sequences. Of the 398 genotyped donors, roughly 80% were placed in the genetic ancestry cluster associated with self-reported Caucasian donors. The study aimed to test whether cataloging public T cell receptors could reveal signatures of past pathogen exposure. The T cell repertoires of several hundred subjects were profiled by immunosequencing and related to cytomegalovirus serostatus. A separate validation cohort of roughly 120 different subjects was used in addition to the approximately 670-subject first cohort. The study combined high-throughput TCR immunosequencing, statistical association of individual TCRs with disease status, and machine learning to predict cytomegalovirus infection status. In a later analysis, previously published TCR beta repertoires from some 640 donors were re-analyzed and high-resolution HLA genotyping was added so that TCR occurrence patterns could be studied. Rather than using new phenotypic data, the later analysis identified candidate immune exposures from TCR beta sequences and from how often those sequences occurred across donors. An earlier analysis of some 500 of the donors applied high-throughput TCR beta sequencing to assess whether each TCR beta V gene segment acted as functional or pseudogenic. Donor age, sex, ethnicity and CMV serostatus were compiled alongside the repertoire data. Genome-wide SNP genotypes for about 65% of the roughly 700 donors were used in a later genetic analysis, which treated that subset as a discovery cohort. All discovery cohort repertoires had been generated on a single sequencing platform. Both class I and class II loci were covered by HLA typing, at four-digit resolution. Typing coverage differed by locus: A, B, C, DRB1 and DQB1 were typed in about 620-640 donors, DQA1 in 522, DPA1 in around 610, and DPB1 in around 490. Because of strong linkage in the cohort, four or five DR-DQ haplotypes were treated as single units for association and clustering. Among 398 genotyped donors of the cohort, an average of approximately 230,000 unique TCR beta nucleotide sequences were sequenced per donor, about a sixth of them non-productive.

Summary of the overall study and its limitations: It was suggested by the authors that the approach could potentially be generalized to other disease states and immunological phenotypes. According to a later analysis, parvovirus B19, influenza, CMV and Epstein-Barr virus appeared linked to several top co-occurrence clusters. While some public TCRs were present in many individuals, most TCR sequences turned up only very rarely across donors. Some IMGT-functional V segments, including TRBV6-2 and TRBV6-3, could not be distinguished by the 87-base-pair reads and were therefore excluded. The study gave a list of about 150 TCR beta chains associated with cytomegalovirus. The classifier was reported to diagnose cytomegalovirus status with high specificity and sensitivity in both the original cohort and the validation cohort. Correlated functional status among segregating V segments might be attributable to linkage disequilibrium, but an unknown experimental factor could not be ruled out. Because HLA typing was unavailable for some donors at each locus, only the typed subset was used in association tests. Compared with equally common non-associated chains, HLA-associated TCR beta chains in a later analysis were more clonally expanded and had lower generation probabilities. A further reported finding was that TCR beta sequences accurately predicted the HLA-A and HLA-B alleles for most subjects in the first cohort. Strong co-occurrence of HLA alleles, especially DR and DQ, made assigning TCR associations to individual alleles difficult. At a false discovery rate of 0.05, a later analysis linked 16,951 TCR beta sequences to specific HLA alleles. A few of the identified cytomegalovirus-associated TCR beta chains were confirmed in vitro to be specific for cytomegalovirus antigens. A later genetic analysis associated a missense DCLRE1C variant with V-gene and J-gene trimming of TCR beta chains, and an independent cohort replicated the association. The cohort was sequenced for TCR beta chains only, and without alpha or paired-chain data the features that could be detected were limited. In a later genetic analysis, fewer N-insertions in productive TCRs were reported among donors in an Asian-associated ancestry cluster than the roughly 710-donor mean. According to a later analysis, most CMV-associated TCR beta chains appeared to be HLA-restricted, and the HLA associations seemed to be driven largely by CMV exposure. The earlier analysis of 587 of the donors excluded roughly 16 rarely observed V segments, including chromosome 9 orphons, because counts were too low. Presence/absence analyses assumed roughly uniform sequencing depth across donors, an assumption that may not hold. A cluster of highly shared sequence variants was judged likely to be a technical artifact of the sequencing pipeline. A later analysis found that TCR association rates varied across HLA loci, with DRB1 alleles showing the most associated TCRs and HLA-C alleles the fewest. Immune exposure information for the cohort was limited to CMV serostatus. An earlier analysis of approximately 530 of the donors showed that most TCR beta V segments appeared in productive rearrangements either about 87% or about 30% of the time, which broadly matched IMGT annotations.

From the germline V gene (reference sequence), CDR1 is PRHDT and CDR2 is FYEKMQ. V loses 1 base of germline sequence and J loses 1 base, and the interval between the two ends is 5 bases. The CDR3 measures 13 amino acids from cysteine to phenylalanine. Only the CDR3 part of the read is kept: 39 bases, read in frame from the first base. This chain is built from TRBV13 and TRBJ2-7; the D gene is unclear. Sequencing used PBMCs. The sequence derives from a woman aged 18 to 35 in good health and CMV-seronegative. Read as DNA, the sequence is TGTGCCAGCAGCTTAGAACAGTCCTACGAGCAGTACTTC. It encodes CASSLEQSYEQYF.